The 9 T cell receptor beta chains below all came from one sample that was sequenced in a study of shared clonotypes between healthy human individuals. Clones were read by immunoSEQ multiplex PCR, and TCRdb kept only the in-frame ones, dropping some. The sample includes roughly 1 million clones, 65% to 80% seen only once; the top ten take less than 1.5%. The material sequenced was memory CD4+ T cells sorted from blood. This sample's subset: CD45RA-negative fraction. All receptors come from a young man in good health.

For the CDR3, the DNA is TGCGCCAGCAGCTACGGACAGGGAGGGGATTCACCCCTCCACTTT. It specifies CASSYGQGGDSPLHF. The chain combines TRBV5-1 with TRBJ1-6, with 8 bases matching TRBD1. The germline gives CDR1 SGHRS, CDR2 YFSETQ. The CDR3 runs 15 residues. Unmatched junction bases numbered 7, after V lost 3 bases and J lost 8 bases. Full variable domain (outside the CDR3, taken from reference TRBV5-1 and TRBJ1-6): KAGVTQTPRYLIKTRGQQVTLSCSPISGHRSVSWYQQTPGQGLQFLFEYFSETQRNKGNFPGRFSGRQFSNSRSEMNVSTLELGDSALYLCASSYGQGGDSPLHFGNGTRLTVT.

This chain links TRBV5-4 with TRBJ2-7, with D perhaps matching TRBD2 (6 bases). The CDR3 consists of 17 residues. The ends were cut back, 0 bases at V and 4 bases at J, with 20 bases in the middle. From germline, CDR1 is SGHNT and CDR2 YYREEE (reference sequence). CDR3 in amino acids: CASSLGGENKRLYEQYF. CDR3 nucleotide sequence: TGTGCCAGCAGCTTGGGGGGGGAAAATAAAAGGCTATACGAGCAGTACTTC.

This clone appeared once. The chain uses TRBV6-1 and TRBJ2-1, with TRBD2 matching over 8 bases. The CDR3 runs to 15 residues. Germline lookup yields CDR1 MNHNS and CDR2 SASEGT. J lost 6 bases, V lost 5 bases, and 9 bases had no gene match. The CDR3 loop is CASSRKRENPNEQFF. The CDR3 DNA reads TGTGCCAGCAGTCGGAAGCGGGAGAATCCCAATGAGCAGTTCTTC.

The rearrangement links TRBV7-9 to TRBJ1-2, with D possibly matching TRBD1 (6 bases). V was trimmed by 4 bases and J by 4 bases, leaving 16 bases between them. This CDR3 is 15 amino acids long. Germline CDR1 reads SEHNR; CDR2 reads FQNEAQ (reference sequence). The CDR3 sequence is CASSSPGANGYGYTF. The CDR3 DNA is TGTGCCAGCAGCTCCCCAGGGGCAAATGGCTATGGCTACACCTTC.

This chain joins TRBV11-2 and TRBJ2-1; 9 positions agree with TRBD2. This CDR3 spans 14 amino acids. J was trimmed by 8 bases and V by 3 bases; bases with no gene match: 5. CDR1 is SGHAT and CDR2 is FQNNGV in the germline V gene. The CDR3 DNA reads as TGTGCCAGCAGCTTTGCGGGGGGGCTCGATGAGCAGTTCTTC. Its protein product is CASSFAGGLDEQFF.

Worth noting for this clone: With a much larger clone just one base away, this may be a read error. CDR3: CVSRAQGGAVRYGYTF. The CDR3 nucleotides read TGTGTCAGCAGGGCGCAGGGGGGCGCGGTGAGGTATGGCTACACCTTC. The gene calls are TRBV28 and TRBJ1-2, with 7 bases that match TRBD1. Germline values: CDR1 MDHEN, CDR2 SYDVKM. The CDR3 runs to 16 residues.

The chain has TRBV25-1 and TRBJ1-3, with 7 bases matching TRBD1. J gave up 5 bases and V 1 base, and 5 bases lay outside the gene matches. In germline, CDR1 is MGHDK, CDR2 SYGVNS. The CDR3 consists of 15 residues. The CDR3 sequence is CASSESGQSRNTIYF. The CDR3 nucleotides read TGTGCCAGCAGTGAATCGGGACAGAGTCGAAACACCATATATTTT.

The chain has TRBV18 and TRBJ1-6, with a weak D call TRBD1 (5 bases). The CDR3 runs 13 residues. Trimming removed 4 bases from V and 7 bases from J, with 8 bases in between. From germline, CDR1 is KGHSH and CDR2 LQKENI. The CDR3 here is CASSLGTNSPLHF. CDR3 nucleotides: TGTGCCAGCTCACTCGGGACCAATTCACCCCTCCACTTT. The variable domain in full, completed from reference TRBV18 and TRBJ1-6, reads NAGVMQNPRHLVRRRGQEARLRCSPMKGHSHVYWYRQLPEEGLKFMVYLQKENIIDESGMPKERFSAEFPKEGPSILRIQQVVRGDSAAYFCASSLGTNSPLHFGNGTRLTVT.

This clone showed up just a few times. The chain employs TRBV6-1 and TRBJ1-2; D unclear. The CDR3 extends over 14 amino acids. V lost 2 bases to trimming and J lost 5 bases, with 12 bases between them. Germline assignment: CDR1 MNHNS and CDR2 SASEGT. The CDR3 nucleotides are TGTGCCAGCAGTGAAATGGTGGGCTGGTATGGCTACACCTTC. It translates to CASSEMVGWYGYTF.